One sample yielded the 3 T cell receptor beta chains listed below, sequenced in a study of Ad26.COV2.S vaccination and SARS-CoV-2 variants. The assay was immunoSEQ multiplex PCR, and TCRdb's table has in-frame clones only and misses some. The sample includes some 480,000 clones, around 85% seen only once; the top ten take 9.5% to 15%. The treatment is: 19 received Ad26.COV2.S at low or high dose, single or two shots; 5 received placebo; per-sample allocation not given. Sampling was performed 63 days after the first vaccine or placebo injection. The material sequenced was peripheral blood, taken in a trial of Ad26.COV2.S vaccine versus placebo. These TCRs come from a person aged 18-65 years who received the Ad26.COV2.S COVID-19 vaccine or a placebo.

This chain links TRBV19 with TRBJ2-3, with D unclear. This CDR3 region has 13 residues. In germline, CDR1 is LNHDA, CDR2 SQIVND (reference sequence). The germline V and J ends were trimmed by 3 bases and 5 bases, with 9 bases remaining between them. The chain's CDR3 is CASSMGFGDTQYF. CDR3 in DNA: TGTGCCAGTAGTATGGGTTTTGGAGATACGCAGTATTTT.

The chain carries TRBV6-5 and TRBJ2-7, with unresolved D. The CDR3 is 11 amino acids. Looked up from germline, CDR1 is MNHEY and CDR2 is SVGAGI. Trimming cost V 4 bases and J 4 bases, with 5 bases left between them. This CDR3 reads CASSFVYEQYF. The CDR3 region has the DNA TGTGCCAGCAGTTTTGTTTACGAGCAGTACTTC.

The rearrangement joins TRBV19 to TRBJ2-5; D is possibly TRBD1 (5 bases). The V end lost 3 bases, the J end lost 3 bases, and 11 bases lay between the germline ends. This CDR3 comprises 14 residues. The germline gives CDR1 LNHDA, CDR2 SQIVND (reference sequence). DNA for the CDR3: TGTGCCAGTAGTATGGCAGGGAAGAAAGAGACCCAGTACTTC. It yields the protein CASSMAGKKETQYF. The full variable domain, in which reference TRBV19 and TRBJ2-5 provide the parts outside the CDR3, is DGGITQSPKYLFRKEGQNVTLSCEQNLNHDAMYWYRQDPGQGLRLIYYSQIVNDFQKGDIAEGYSVSREKKESFPLTVTSAQKNPTAFYLCASSMAGKKETQYFGPGTRLLVL.